This T cell receptor beta chain was found in a study of follicular helper T cells after annual influenza vaccination. General study points: ICOS+CD38+ cTfh clonality tracked population frequency, and its change tracked circulating plasmablast change.

Germline-derived CDR1 and CDR2 are MNHNY and SVGAGI (reference sequence). Trimming left V 1 base short and J 6 bases short, with 2 bases between. This CDR3 has 11 amino acids. Time point of the sample: 2014-2015 season, 7 days after vaccination. Non-naive CD4+CXCR5+PD-1+ cTfh were sorted into ICOS+CD38+ and ICOS-CD38- fractions. Worth noting for this clone: Its antigen is unidentified.

Generated by immunoSEQ multiplex PCR, the TCRdb table keeps only in-frame clones and is missing some. The sample records several thousand clones, about four fifths being singletons. The sequences come from CXCR5+ CD38- circulating T follicular helper cells from blood, collected 7 days after influenza vaccination. The subset is: circulating Tfh, non-naive CD4+CXCR5+PD-1+ (ICOS+CD38+ or ICOS-CD38-). The chain carries TRBV6-6 and TRBJ2-3; D not resolved. The TCR originated in an adult who received the influenza vaccine. Here the CDR3 reads CASSYLDTQYF. The CDR3 DNA follows: TGTGCCAGCAGTTACTTGGATACGCAGTATTTT.